The clone carrying this T cell receptor beta chain was observed a single time. Its antigen is unidentified. CDR3 size: 15 residues. Germline values: CDR1 MNHEY, CDR2 SMNVEV (reference sequence). This record comes from a study of OX40 agonist ivuxolimab in advanced cancers. Study summary: An agonistic anti-OX40 (CD134) antibody, ivuxolimab, was used to treat the patients. Melanoma, hepatocellular carcinoma, head and neck or renal cell cancer occurred in dose-escalation patients. Whole-study results and caveats: In the 0.1-3.0 mg/kg groups, partial responders showed among the lowest expansion. At 0.1 to 3.0 mg/kg, clonal expansion of CD4+ and CD8+ blood T cells had occurred by week 6.

Assay: immunoSEQ multiplex PCR; the TCRdb copy retains only in-frame clones and omits some. The sample records 50,000 to 55,000 clones, roughly 88% being singletons. Sequencing used CD4+ or CD8+ T cells sorted from blood, obtained in a trial of the OX40 agonist ivuxolimab. This chain links TRBV27 with TRBJ2-5, with TRBD2 as a possible D gene (5 bases). The end of the DNA is better explained by TRBJ2-7, so the J call may be wrong. This clonotype was sampled from an adult with an advanced solid tumor such as melanoma, head and neck, liver or kidney cancer. CDR3 protein: CASSPEGPRAYEQYF. DNA of the CDR3: TGTGCCAGCAGTCCCGAGGGCCCGCGAGCGTACGAGCAGTACTTC.